These 8 T cell receptor beta chains were all obtained from the same sample, sequenced in a study of blood T cells in healthy people across ages. Combining a sample-barcoded 5' primer with a J-beta primer mix, a second PCR ran for about 6 to 12 cycles. From the 5' RACE reads, TCRdb called clonotypes with MiXCR, one entry per CDR3 protein. The table lists roughly 1,800,000 distinct CDR3 sequences, around 48% of them singletons. Material: blood. These receptors came from a middle-aged woman in good health.

V is TRBV5-1 and J is TRBJ2-1; 7 bases align to TRBD2. The V segment lost 0 bases and the J segment 6 bases; nucleotides outside the gene matches: 3. Germline-derived CDR1 and CDR2 are SGHRS and YFSETQ. The CDR3 extends over 14 amino acids. The CDR3 sequence is CASSLGPSGNEQFF. Written as DNA, the CDR3 is TGCGCCAGCAGCTTGGGGCCTAGCGGCAATGAGCAGTTCTTC.

The genes are TRBV20-1 and TRBJ1-4; TRBD1 might be the D (6 bases). Trimming stripped 4 bases from V and 3 bases from J, with 15 bases between. The V gene's germline CDR1 is DFQATT and CDR2 SNEGSKA (reference sequence). The CDR3 runs to 15 residues. The CDR3 DNA reads as TGCAGTGCTATGGCCCTCAGGGGAGCTAATGAAAAACTGTTTTTT. It yields the protein CSAMALRGANEKLFF.

V gene TRBV12-3 or TRBV12-4 combines with J gene TRBJ1-2, with 8 bases that match TRBD1. The V gene end was trimmed by 4 bases and the J gene end by 5 bases; junction bases not matched to a gene: 12. This CDR3 comprises 16 residues. Here the CDR3 reads CASSSTGEPARYGYTF. Here the CDR3 DNA reads TGTGCCAGCAGTTCGACAGGGGAGCCGGCTAGGTATGGCTACACCTTC.

This clonotype was seen more than once but under ten times. This chain joins TRBV20-1 and TRBJ2-7; the match to TRBD1 covers 7 bases. V was clipped by 6 bases and J by 1 base; unmatched bases: 9. From germline, CDR1 is DFQATT and CDR2 SNEGSKA (reference sequence). The CDR3 sequence is 14 residues long. CDR3 sequence: CSAPRTGSSYEQYF. The CDR3, as DNA: TGCAGTGCCCCCCGGACAGGAAGTTCCTACGAGCAGTACTTC.

The V gene is TRBV4-2, the J gene TRBJ2-7, with 7 bases fitting TRBD2. The DNA end lines up better with TRBJ2-5; the J call may be wrong. The CDR3 is 15 amino acids. Germline V CDR1 and CDR2: LGHNA, YNFKEQ. CDR3 DNA sequence: TGTGCCAGCAGCCAAGGAAGACCCGGGGGGGAGACCCAGTACTTC. The encoded protein is CASSQGRPGGETQYF.

The table lists this clonotype with a count of one. A junction end diverges from the germline sequence, so it may reflect a read error. The chain combines TRBV27 with TRBJ1-4; D is perhaps TRBD1 (6 bases). Germline V gene sequence: CDR1 MNHEY, CDR2 SMNVEV (reference sequence). The CDR3 runs to 15 residues. CDR3 sequence (DNA): TGTGCCAGCAGGGGCGGACAGACAACTAATGGAAAACTGTTTTTT. Translated, it gives CASRGGQTTNGKLFF.

The chain is built from TRBV11-2 and TRBJ2-4; 7 bases fit TRBD2. The better agreement between TRBJ2-7 and the DNA end casts doubt on the J call. CDR1 is SGHAT and CDR2 is FQNNGV in the germline V gene. The CDR3 length is 15 residues. CDR3 bases: TGTGCCAGCACTCTCTTCGGGCTAGCGGTCTCCGAGCAGTACTTC. Protein sequence: CASTLFGLAVSEQYF.

This clonotype was counted between two and nine times. The chain is built from TRBV7-2 and TRBJ2-4; 7 bases are shared with TRBD1. The CDR3 totals 16 residues. V trimming: 7 bases; J trimming: 0 bases; junction bases outside the gene matches: 9. Germline loops: CDR1 SGHTA, CDR2 FQGNSA. The CDR3 region is CASTTGTALAKNIQYF. The CDR3 DNA reads as TGTGCCAGCACGACCGGGACAGCTCTAGCCAAAAACATTCAGTACTTC.